What follows is one T cell receptor beta chain and its context. The V gene end was trimmed by 6 bases and the J gene end by 2 bases; junction bases not matched to a gene: 10. Germline V CDR1 and CDR2: LNHDA, SQIVND (reference sequence). CDR3 size: 16 residues. The sample originates from a study of technical replicates of blood from four donors. Data came from immunoSEQ multiplex PCR; TCRdb stores just in-frame clones and leaves some out. The top ten hold 0.27% of the sample, which has 87,000 or so clones, around 90% seen once. The gene calls are TRBV19 and TRBJ1-2, with TRBD1 matching 9 bases. The specimen sequenced was T cells isolated from PBMCs. The clonotype was recovered from a human donor in good health. The CDR3 reads CASRNTAQGANYGYTF. The CDR3 coding sequence is TGTGCCAGTAGAAATACGGCACAGGGGGCGAACTATGGCTACACCTTC.